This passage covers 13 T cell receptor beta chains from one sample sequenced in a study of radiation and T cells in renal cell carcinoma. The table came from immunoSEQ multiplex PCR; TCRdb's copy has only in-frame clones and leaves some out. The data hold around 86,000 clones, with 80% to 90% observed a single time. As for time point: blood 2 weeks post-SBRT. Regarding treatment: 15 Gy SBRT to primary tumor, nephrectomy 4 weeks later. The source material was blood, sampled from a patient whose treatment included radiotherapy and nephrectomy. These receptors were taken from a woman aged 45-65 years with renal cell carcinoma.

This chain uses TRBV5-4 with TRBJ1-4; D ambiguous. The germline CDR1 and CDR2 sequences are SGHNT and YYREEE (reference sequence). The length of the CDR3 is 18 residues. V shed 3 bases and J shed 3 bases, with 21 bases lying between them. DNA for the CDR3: TGTGCCAGCAGCTCGACACCTCGGGGTTGGGGAGCTAATGAAAAACTGTTTTTT. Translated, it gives CASSSTPRGWGANEKLFF.

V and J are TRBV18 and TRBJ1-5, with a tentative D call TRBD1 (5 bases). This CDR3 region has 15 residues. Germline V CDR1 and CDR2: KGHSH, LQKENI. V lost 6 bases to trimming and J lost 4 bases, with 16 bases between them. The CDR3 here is CASSGSGRDNQPQHF. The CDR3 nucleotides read TGTGCCAGCTCCGGCTCGGGCAGGGATAATCAGCCCCAGCATTTT.

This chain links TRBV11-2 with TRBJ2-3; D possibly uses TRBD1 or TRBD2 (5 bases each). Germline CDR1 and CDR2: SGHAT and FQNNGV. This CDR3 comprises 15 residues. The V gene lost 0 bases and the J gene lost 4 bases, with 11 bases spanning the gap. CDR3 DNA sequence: TGTGCCAGCAGCTTAGATGGGACCCGCCCAGATACGCAGTATTTT. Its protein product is CASSLDGTRPDTQYF.

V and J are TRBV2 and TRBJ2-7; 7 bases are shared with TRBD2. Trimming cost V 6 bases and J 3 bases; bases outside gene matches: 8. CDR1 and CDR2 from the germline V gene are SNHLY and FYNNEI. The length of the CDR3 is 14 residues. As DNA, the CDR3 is TGTGCCAGCAGACCCGGGGTAGCGGGCTACGAGCAGTACTTC. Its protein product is CASRPGVAGYEQYF.

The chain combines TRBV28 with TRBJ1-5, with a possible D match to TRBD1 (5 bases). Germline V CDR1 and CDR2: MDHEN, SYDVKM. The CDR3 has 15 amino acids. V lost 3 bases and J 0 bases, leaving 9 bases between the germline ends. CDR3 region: CASSFDSHSNQPQHF. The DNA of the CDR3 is TGTGCCAGCAGTTTTGACAGTCATAGCAATCAGCCCCAGCATTTT.

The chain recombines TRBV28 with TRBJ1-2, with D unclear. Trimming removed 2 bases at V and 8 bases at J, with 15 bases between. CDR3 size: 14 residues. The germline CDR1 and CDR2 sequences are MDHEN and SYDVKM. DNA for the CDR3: TGTGCCAGCAGTTTAATCAGTTCCAGGTGGGGCTACACCTTC. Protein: CASSLISSRWGYTF.

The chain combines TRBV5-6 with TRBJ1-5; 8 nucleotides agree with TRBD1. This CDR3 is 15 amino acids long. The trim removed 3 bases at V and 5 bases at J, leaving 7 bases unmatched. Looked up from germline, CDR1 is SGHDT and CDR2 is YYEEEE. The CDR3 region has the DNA TGTGCCAGCAGCTCGACAGGGGAAATCGATCAGCCCCAGCATTTT. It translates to CASSSTGEIDQPQHF.

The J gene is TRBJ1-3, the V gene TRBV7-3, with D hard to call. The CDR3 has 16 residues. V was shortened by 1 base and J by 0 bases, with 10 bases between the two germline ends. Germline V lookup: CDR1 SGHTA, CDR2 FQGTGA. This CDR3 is CASSLMGRYSGNTIYF. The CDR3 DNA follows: TGTGCCAGCAGCTTAATGGGCCGCTACTCTGGAAACACCATATATTTT.

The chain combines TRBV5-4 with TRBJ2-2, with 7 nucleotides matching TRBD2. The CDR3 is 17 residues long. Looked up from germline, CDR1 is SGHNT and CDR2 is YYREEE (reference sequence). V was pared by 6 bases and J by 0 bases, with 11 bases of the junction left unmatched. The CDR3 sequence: CASTLGGVSANTGELFF. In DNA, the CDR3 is TGTGCCAGCACCCTGGGAGGGGTGTCCGCGAACACCGGGGAGCTGTTTTTT.

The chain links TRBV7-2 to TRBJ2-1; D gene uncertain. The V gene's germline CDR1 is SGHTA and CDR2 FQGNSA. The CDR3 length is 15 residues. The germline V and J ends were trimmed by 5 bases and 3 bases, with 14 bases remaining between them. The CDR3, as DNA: TGTGCCAGCAGCGGTAAGGGAACCTTCTACAATGAGCAGTTCTTC. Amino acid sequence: CASSGKGTFYNEQFF.

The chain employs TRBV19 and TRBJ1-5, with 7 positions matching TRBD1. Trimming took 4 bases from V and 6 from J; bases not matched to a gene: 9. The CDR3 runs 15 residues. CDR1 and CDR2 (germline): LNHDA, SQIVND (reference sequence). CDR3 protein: CASSRMTGSAQPQHF. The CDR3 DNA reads TGTGCCAGTAGTAGAATGACAGGGTCTGCTCAGCCCCAGCATTTT.

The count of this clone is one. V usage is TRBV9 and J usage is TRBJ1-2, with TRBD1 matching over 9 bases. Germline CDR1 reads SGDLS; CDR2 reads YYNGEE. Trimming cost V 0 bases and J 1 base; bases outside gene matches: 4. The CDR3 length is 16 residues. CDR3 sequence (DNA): TGTGCCAGCAGCGTAGTGGACAGGGGTTATAACTATGGCTACACCTTC. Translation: CASSVVDRGYNYGYTF.

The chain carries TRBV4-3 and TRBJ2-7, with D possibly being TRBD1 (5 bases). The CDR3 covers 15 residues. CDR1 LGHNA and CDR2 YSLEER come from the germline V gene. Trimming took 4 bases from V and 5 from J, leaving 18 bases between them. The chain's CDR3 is CASSLDLLRVDEQYF. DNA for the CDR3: TGCGCCAGCAGCCTCGATCTCCTCAGGGTCGACGAGCAGTACTTC.